Described below is a single T cell receptor (beta chain) sequence and its context. A multiplex PCR was run with 60 Vbeta primers and 13 Jbeta primers. Sequencing was performed with immunoSEQ multiplex PCR; in TCRdb, only in-frame clones are kept and a portion is missing. The repertoire has roughly 280,000 clones, 65% to 85% of them found once; the top ten carry approximately 2.3%. The data belong to a study of cytomegalovirus exposure and HLA in healthy donors. CDR3 length: 16 residues. Germline CDR1 is MGHRA and CDR2 is YSYEKL. The V and J ends lost 3 bases and 1 base, in that order; junction bases with no gene match: 3.

The sequence was collected from a female donor in good health and CMV-seronegative. The sequenced sample was PBMCs. The chain is built from TRBV4-1 and TRBJ2-1, with TRBD1 matching 10 bases. CDR3 DNA sequence: TGCGCCAGCAGCCACCCGGACAGGGGGTCCTACAATGAGCAGTTCTTC. It is translated as CASSHPDRGSYNEQFF.